This TCR beta chain emerged from a study of PD-1 blockade in classical Hodgkin lymphoma (dated by TCRdb to about 2020). Turning to the overall study: Nivolumab dosing was 3 mg/kg intravenously every 2 weeks, continuing until either disease progression or unacceptable toxicity. A peripheral blood immune signature of response to PD-1 blockade in classical Hodgkin lymphoma was defined using TCR beta sequencing and CyTOF.

The time point label for this specimen denotes: cycle 2 day 1 (C2D1) of nivolumab. Relapse after autologous stem cell transplantation had occurred in all trial patients, and cohorts A, B and C were distinguished by prior brentuximab vedotin exposure. The trial cohort included around 56 patients with relapsed/refractory classical Hodgkin lymphoma, and each patient had a best overall response of complete response, partial response or progressive disease. In the multi-cohort phase II CheckMate 205 trial, trial patients received single-agent nivolumab. Best overall response was determined by an independent review committee according to the 2007 International Working Group response criteria. PBMCs from the trial were collected at three points: immediately before nivolumab initiation (C1D1), and during therapy at cycle 2 day 1 and cycle 4 day 1. After peripheral blood was drawn into 8 mL Vacutainer Cell Preparation Tubes, PBMCs were isolated by centrifugation and then cryopreserved.

Genomic DNA was extracted with the Qiagen DNeasy kit from unsorted PBMCs and from negatively selected CD4+ and CD8+ fractions. Using primers that anneal to V and J segments, immunoSEQ multiplex PCR amplified the TCR beta CDR3 regions. Amplification bias was minimized using a synthetic immune receptor repertoire, and residual bias was removed computationally after sequencing. The original methods were these. Custom Python scripts were used to quantify repertoire diversity as the Shannon entropy index. The unsorted, CD4+ and CD8+ repertoires were each analyzed separately, with the exception of combined analyses, where CD4+ and CD8+ sequences were merged in silico. A clone counted as expanded when the clone's frequency after treatment rose at least 2-fold relative to C1D1, and clones undetected at baseline were given a pseudocount of 0.5. Singleton clones were defined as clones with 0 or 1 copy at C1D1, and non-singleton clones were defined as clones with 2 or more copies. Clones expanded in unsorted samples were labelled as CD4+, CD8+ or unknown by matching protein sequences in sorted samples from the same patient. Wilcoxon tests on paired samples were used to test changes in diversity from C1D1 to C4D1. As stored in TCRdb, this immuneACCESS dataset retains in-frame rearrangements with V and J assigned. A fraction of the clones does not appear; measured against another copy, unresolved V genes explain less than half of the discrepancy, and the remainder lacks a known reason. V and J calls plus clone size are reproduced from that table; the DNA served to infer D and trimming. The sample records roughly 70,000 clones, around 75% of which are singletons. 9% to 10% of the sample comes from the top ten.

Results and caveats for the whole study, not just this receptor: The study was limited to a single clinical trial cohort, and causes of repertoire differences, possibly disease activity or prior therapy, remained undefined. CD4+ but not CD8+ TCR diversity rose significantly by C4D1 (p=0.0027 vs p=0.16), most apparent in complete responders (p=0.02). Trial patients achieving complete response had baseline diversity similar to newly diagnosed patients, whereas partial responders and progressors had significantly lower diversity. Lower diversity was seen in patients whose nivolumab began less than 1 year after ASCT, and these patients were left out of later analyses so that immune reconstitution would not confound the results. Newly diagnosed patients were reported to have lower baseline TCR diversity than healthy donors, and relapsed/refractory patients were reported to have lower baseline TCR diversity still.

V is pared back by 1 base and J by 7 bases, with 8 bases lying between the germline termini. Including cysteine and phenylalanine, the CDR3 has 13 amino acids. The DNA shown is the 39-base CDR3, in frame from base 1. The CDR1 and CDR2 encoded by the germline V gene are LGHNT and FRNRAP. For this clone: Its antigen has not been determined. Per-nucleotide qualities are absent, and no much larger clonotype sits a single base away.

Sequencing was performed on peripheral blood mononuclear cells (PBMCs), taken before the second cycle of nivolumab. Recombination linked TRBV12-5 to TRBJ1-5; a tentative D call is TRBD1 (6 bases match). The source is a human donor with classical Hodgkin lymphoma. The base sequence is TGTGCTAGTGGTTTGGAGGGGGGCCAGCCCCAGCATTTT. Its product reads: CASGLEGGQPQHF.